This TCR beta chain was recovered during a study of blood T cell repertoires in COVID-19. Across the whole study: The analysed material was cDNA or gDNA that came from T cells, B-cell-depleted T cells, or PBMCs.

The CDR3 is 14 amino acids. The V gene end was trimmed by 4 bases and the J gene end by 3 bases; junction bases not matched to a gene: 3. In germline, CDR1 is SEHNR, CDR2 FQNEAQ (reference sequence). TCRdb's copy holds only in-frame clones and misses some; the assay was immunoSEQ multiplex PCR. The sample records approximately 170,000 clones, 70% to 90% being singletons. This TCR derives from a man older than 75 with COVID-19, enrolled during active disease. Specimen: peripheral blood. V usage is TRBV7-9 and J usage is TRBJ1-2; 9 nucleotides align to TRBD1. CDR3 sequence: CASSSGQGYYGYTF. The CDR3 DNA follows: TGTGCCAGCAGCTCTGGACAGGGGTACTATGGCTACACCTTC.